A single sample gave rise to the 3 T cell receptor beta chains below, sequenced in a study of blood T cell repertoires in COVID-19. Some clones are missing from TCRdb's copy, which holds only in-frame ones; the method was immunoSEQ multiplex PCR. The sample shows roughly 60,000 clones, about 80% of them seen only once. The sequencing sample was made of peripheral blood. The receptors originated from a man in his fifties or sixties with COVID-19, enrolled during active disease.

This rearrangement joins TRBV9 to TRBJ1-1, with D perhaps TRBD1 (5 bases). The CDR3 extends over 13 amino acids. CDR1 and CDR2 from the germline V gene are SGDLS and YYNGEE. With 3 bases removed from V and 5 bases from J, the gap between germline ends came to 11 bases. The CDR3 loop is CASSGLTVTEAFF. The DNA for the CDR3 is TGTGCCAGCAGCGGATTGACAGTTACTGAAGCTTTCTTT.

As concerns this clone: The junction shows a germline mismatch at one end, possibly a read error. The rearrangement links TRBV5-6 to TRBJ1-2, with 8 bases that match TRBD1. Germline V gene lookup returns CDR1 SGHDT and CDR2 YYEEEE. CDR3 length: 12 amino acids. The chain's CDR3 is CASSLLGQAFSF. The CDR3 DNA sequence: TGTGCCAGCAGCTTATTGGGACAGGCTTTCTCCTTC.

The gene calls are TRBV27 and TRBJ2-7; TRBD2 is a possible D gene (6 bases). The germline V gene has CDR1 MNHEY and CDR2 SMNVEV (reference sequence). With 9 bases removed from V and 6 bases from J, the gap between germline ends came to 15 bases. The CDR3 has 12 amino acids. In nucleotides, the CDR3 is TGTGCCAGTGGGTTTGGGGGGTTCGAGCAGTACTTC. It codes for CASGFGGFEQYF.